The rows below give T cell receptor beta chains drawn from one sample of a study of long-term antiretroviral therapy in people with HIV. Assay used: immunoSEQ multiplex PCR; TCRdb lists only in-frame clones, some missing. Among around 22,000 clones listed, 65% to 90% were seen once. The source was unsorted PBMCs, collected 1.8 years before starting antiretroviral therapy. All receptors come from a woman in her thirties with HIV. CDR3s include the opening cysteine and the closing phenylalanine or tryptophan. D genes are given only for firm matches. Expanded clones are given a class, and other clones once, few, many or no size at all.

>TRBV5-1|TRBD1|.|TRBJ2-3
TGCGCCAGCAGCCCCGGACAGGGGGCTCAGGATACGCAGTATTTT
CASSPGQGAQDTQYF
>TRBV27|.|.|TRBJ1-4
TGTGCCAGCAGTAGGAGGGCCGGAAATGAAAAACTGTTTTTT
CASSRRAGNEKLFF
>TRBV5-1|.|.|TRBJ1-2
TGCGCCAGCAGTTCCCGACAGGATACTAACTATGGCTACACCTTC
CASSSRQDTNYGYTF
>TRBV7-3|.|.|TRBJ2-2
TGTGCCAGCAGCCCTGACGGGGCATACACCGGGGAGCTGTTTTTT
CASSPDGAYTGELFF
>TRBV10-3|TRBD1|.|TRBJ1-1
TGTGCCATCAGCCGGGACAGGTCGGGCACTGAAGCTTTCTTT
CAISRDRSGTEAFF
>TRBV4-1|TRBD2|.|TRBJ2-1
TGCGCCAGCAGCCAAAGACTAGCGGACCTTTACAATGAGCAGTTCTTC
CASSQRLADLYNEQFF
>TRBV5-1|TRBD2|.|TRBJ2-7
TGCGCCAGCAGTCCCAGAGTCGGGGGGGCCGACGAGCAGTACTTC
CASSPRVGGADEQYF
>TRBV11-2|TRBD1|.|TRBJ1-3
TGTGCCAGCAGCTTCACAGGGGGTTCTGGAAACACCATATATTTT
CASSFTGGSGNTIYF
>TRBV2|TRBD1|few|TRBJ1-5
TGTGCCAGCAGTGAACAGGGACAGGGGGCGAGTCAGCCCCAGCATTTT
CASSEQGQGASQPQHF
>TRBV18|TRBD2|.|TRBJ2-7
TGTGCCAGCTCACCGCGACTAGCGGGGGGGTCCTACGAGCAGTACTTC
CASSPRLAGGSYEQYF
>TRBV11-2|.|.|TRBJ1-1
TGTGCCAGCAGCTTAGAGGCAGCGAACACTGAAGCTTTCTTT
CASSLEAANTEAFF
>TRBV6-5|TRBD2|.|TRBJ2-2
TGTGCCAGCAGTCCGGGACTAGCGACCGGGGAGCTGTTTTTT
CASSPGLATGELFF
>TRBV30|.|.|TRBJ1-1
TGTGCCTGGAAACCCTTTATGAACACTGAAGCTTTCTTT
CAWKPFMNTEAFF
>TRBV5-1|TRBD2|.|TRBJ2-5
TGCGCCAGCAGCCCGGAGGGCGGGGGGGTTCAAGAGACCCAGTACTTC
CASSPEGGGVQETQYF
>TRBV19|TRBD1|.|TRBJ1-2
TGTGCCAGTAGCGGGACAGGGGCAACTCCAGGATATGGCTACACCTTC
CASSGTGATPGYGYTF
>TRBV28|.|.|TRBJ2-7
TGTGCCAGCAGTTACTCCGAGCAGTACTTC
CASSYSEQYF
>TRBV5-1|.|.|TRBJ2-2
TGCGCCAGCAGAGTTGACAGAGCGGGCCCCGCCAACACCGGGGAGCTGTTTTTT
CASRVDRAGPANTGELFF
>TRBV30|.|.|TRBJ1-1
TGTGCCTGGAGTCGGGCGTTTGGGGGTGAAGCTTTCTTT
CAWSRAFGGEAFF
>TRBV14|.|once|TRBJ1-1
TGTGCCAGCAGCTTAGGTCGGAGGGTGGACACTGAAGCTTTCTTT
CASSLGRRVDTEAFF
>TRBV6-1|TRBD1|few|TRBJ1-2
TGTGCCAGCAGTGATTCGGTCGAGGGGGCGGTCAGGTATGGCTACACCTTC
CASSDSVEGAVRYGYTF
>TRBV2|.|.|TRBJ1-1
TGTGCCAGCAGTGTGGTGGAGAACACTGAAGCTTTCTTT
CASSVVENTEAFF
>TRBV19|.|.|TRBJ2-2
TGTGCCAGTAGAGGCGGTCTATCCACCGGGGAGCTGTTTTTT
CASRGGLSTGELFF
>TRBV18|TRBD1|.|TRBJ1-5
TGTGCCAGCTCACCGGACAGGGGCGGCAATCAGCCCCAGCATTTT
CASSPDRGGNQPQHF
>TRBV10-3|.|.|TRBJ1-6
TGTGCCATCAGTGAGTGGGTGGGCAGGGATAATTCACCCCTCCACTTT
CAISEWVGRDNSPLHF
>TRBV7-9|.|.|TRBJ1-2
TGTGCCAGCAGCTTAGACGACTTTTATGGCTACACCTTC
CASSLDDFYGYTF
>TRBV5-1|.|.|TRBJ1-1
TGCGCCAGCCGGGCCGATATGAACACTGAAGCTTTCTTT
CASRADMNTEAFF
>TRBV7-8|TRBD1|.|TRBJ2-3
TGTGCCAGCAGCTTAGCGATAAGTTTCAGGGGGGATACGCAGTATTTT
CASSLAISFRGDTQYF
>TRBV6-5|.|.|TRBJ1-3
TGTGCCAGCAGTTACTCGACAGCCTACTCTGGAAACACCATATATTTT
CASSYSTAYSGNTIYF
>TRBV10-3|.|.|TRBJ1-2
TGTGCCAGCCGCCGGGACTCAGATGGCTACACCTTC
CASRRDSDGYTF
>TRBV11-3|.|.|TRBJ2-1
TGTGCCAGCAGCTTACGGGACAACTACAATGAGCAGTTCTTC
CASSLRDNYNEQFF
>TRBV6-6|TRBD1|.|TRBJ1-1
TGTGCCAGCGAGGGGGCTACGGCTTTCTTT
CASEGATAFF